The next 26 T cell receptor beta chains were all read from a single sample in a study of cytomegalovirus exposure and HLA in healthy donors. Use of 60 Vbeta and 13 Jbeta primers characterized the PCR. Data came from immunoSEQ multiplex PCR; TCRdb stores just in-frame clones and leaves some out. The data hold approximately 160,000 clones, with around 80% observed a single time. The sample comprised PBMCs. All receptors derive from a woman in her 50s in good health and CMV-seropositive.

The chain has TRBV5-1 and TRBJ2-5; 8 bases agree with TRBD2. There are 15 residues in the CDR3. V lost 4 bases and J lost 0; bases outside the gene matches: 5. Germline CDR1 is SGHRS and CDR2 is YFSETQ. The CDR3 region is CASSPTGGNQETQYF. In DNA, the CDR3 is TGCGCCAGCAGCCCCACGGGGGGGAACCAAGAGACCCAGTACTTC.

This CDR3 is CASSYYGPGQGRYTF. The CDR3, as DNA: TGTGCCAGCAGTTACTACGGACCGGGACAGGGGAGATACACCTTC. The chain uses TRBV6-5 and TRBJ1-2; 10 bases are a match to TRBD1. Germline CDR1 reads MNHEY; CDR2 reads SVGAGI. The CDR3 is 15 amino acids. The V gene end was trimmed by 1 base and the J gene end by 11 bases; junction bases not matched to a gene: 10.

The chain carries TRBV11-1 and TRBJ2-2, with D tentatively TRBD2 (5 bases). V gave up 7 bases and J gave up 3 bases, with 15 bases separating them. The CDR3 consists of 15 residues. In germline, CDR1 is SGHAT, CDR2 FQDESV (reference sequence). The CDR3 here is CASTSEGRYTGELFF. CDR3 bases: TGTGCCAGCACCTCCGAGGGCAGATACACCGGGGAGCTGTTTTTT. The variable domain in full, completed from reference TRBV11-1 and TRBJ2-2, reads EAEVAQSPRYKITEKSQAVAFWCDPISGHATLYWYRQILGQGPELLVQFQDESVVDDSQLPKDRFSAERLKGVDSTLKIQPAELGDSAMYLCASTSEGRYTGELFFGEGSRLTVL.

The V and J genes are TRBV7-2 and TRBJ2-7, with 7 bases lining up with TRBD2. Trimming removed 1 base from V and 3 bases from J; junction bases left unmatched: 6. The germline V gene encodes CDR1 SGHTA and CDR2 FQGNSA. CDR3 length: 15 residues. The CDR3 protein is CASSLVWVAGYEQYF. The CDR3 DNA sequence: TGTGCCAGCAGCTTAGTTTGGGTAGCGGGCTACGAGCAGTACTTC. The full variable domain, rest sourced from reference TRBV7-2 and TRBJ2-7, is GAGVSQSPSNKVTEKGKDVELRCDPISGHTALYWYRQSLGQGLEFLIYFQGNSAPDKSGLPSDRFSAERTGGSVSTLTIQRTQQEDSAVYLCASSLVWVAGYEQYFGPGTRLTVT.

The CDR3 coding sequence is TGCGCCAGCAGCGCCCAGACAGTCTACGAGCAGTACTTC. It yields the protein CASSAQTVYEQYF. The chain joins TRBV5-1 to TRBJ2-7; TRBD1 might be the D (5 bases). Trimming removed 4 bases from V and 3 bases from J, with 11 bases in between. The CDR3 runs 13 residues. The germline V gene has CDR1 SGHRS and CDR2 YFSETQ.

The chain employs TRBV11-2 and TRBJ2-5; no definite D call. Trimming shortened V by 0 bases and J by 5 bases, and 10 bases separated the two germline ends. The length of the CDR3 is 14 residues. Germline CDR1 is SGHAT and CDR2 is FQNNGV. The chain's CDR3 is CASSLDSARETQYF. CDR3 coding DNA: TGTGCCAGCAGCTTAGATTCGGCTAGGGAGACCCAGTACTTC. Full variable domain (outside the CDR3, taken from reference TRBV11-2 and TRBJ2-5): EAGVAQSPRYKIIEKRQSVAFWCNPISGHATLYWYQQILGQGPKLLIQFQNNGVVDDSQLPKDRFSAERLKGVDSTLKIQPAKLEDSAVYLCASSLDSARETQYFGPGTRLLVL.

The chain recombines TRBV19 with TRBJ2-7, with no clear D. Germline CDR1 reads LNHDA; CDR2 reads SQIVND (reference sequence). V lost 5 bases to trimming and J lost 0 bases, with 20 bases between them. The CDR3 has 17 amino acids. CDR3: CASSSVGEAKSSYEQYF. In DNA form, the CDR3 reads TGTGCCAGTAGTTCGGTCGGTGAAGCGAAAAGCTCCTACGAGCAGTACTTC.

The chain combines TRBV7-3 with TRBJ2-5; 8 positions match TRBD2. Germline-derived CDR1 and CDR2 are SGHTA and FQGTGA. V gave up 6 bases and J gave up 4 bases; unmatched junction bases: 10. The CDR3 runs to 15 residues. The CDR3 bases are TGTGCCAGCAGTCGAGGAGCGGGAGATCTAGAGACCCAGTACTTC. Its protein is CASSRGAGDLETQYF.

The V call is TRBV28, the J call TRBJ1-1; D possibly corresponds to TRBD1 (5 bases). The CDR3 spans 16 residues. Trimming removed 3 bases from V and 1 base from J, with 15 bases in between. The V gene's germline CDR1 is MDHEN and CDR2 SYDVKM. The CDR3 nucleotides are TGTGCCAGCAGTTTCCGCGGGGCCGGACCGAACACTGAAGCTTTCTTT. Residues: CASSFRGAGPNTEAFF.

The rearrangement joins TRBV28 to TRBJ2-6, with 7 bases matching TRBD2. CDR1 is MDHEN, CDR2 SYDVKM, per germline. Trimming cost V 9 bases and J 4 bases; bases outside gene matches: 9. The CDR3 spans 15 residues. The CDR3 reads CASTPTSSGANVLTF. As DNA, the CDR3 is TGTGCCAGTACTCCGACTAGCTCCGGGGCCAACGTCCTGACTTTC.

The rearrangement joins TRBV9 to TRBJ1-4, with unresolved D. Germline CDR1 SGDLS, CDR2 YYNGEE. The V gene lost 0 bases and the J gene lost 3 bases, with 6 bases spanning the gap. This CDR3 contains 14 residues. CDR3 in DNA: TGTGCCAGCAGCGTAGGCGGGGCTAATGAAAAACTGTTTTTT. It is translated as CASSVGGANEKLFF.

The chain joins TRBV28 to TRBJ1-2; possibly TRBD1 for D (6 bases). V was clipped by 11 bases and J by 2 bases, with 15 bases between them. CDR3 size: 13 residues. Germline CDR1 is MDHEN and CDR2 is SYDVKM. The CDR3 DNA reads as TGTGCCCTCAGGGCAGGGGAGAACTATGGCTACACCTTC. Protein sequence: CALRAGENYGYTF.

The J gene is TRBJ2-7, the V gene TRBV25-1, with D tentatively TRBD1 (6 bases). The germline V and J ends were trimmed by 6 bases and 2 bases, with 17 bases remaining between them. The CDR3 consists of 15 residues. CDR1 MGHDK and CDR2 SYGVNS come from the germline V gene. The CDR3 sequence: CASRGGLDRAYEQYF. The CDR3 nucleotides are TGTGCCAGCAGAGGCGGTCTGGACAGAGCCTACGAGCAGTACTTC.

In this sample, this clone turned up a few times. V is TRBV5-1 and J is TRBJ1-5; TRBD1 is a possible D gene (5 bases). CDR1 and CDR2 (germline): SGHRS, YFSETQ. Between the trimmed V and J ends, which lost 4 bases and 1 base, there was a span of 12 bases. The CDR3 runs to 15 residues. CDR3 protein: CASSPGVDSNQPQHF. The CDR3 DNA reads as TGCGCCAGCAGCCCGGGGGTCGACAGCAATCAGCCCCAGCATTTT.

The chain combines TRBV12-5 with TRBJ2-3, with TRBD2 matching 7 bases. J was trimmed by 5 bases and V by 4 bases; bases with no gene match: 0. This CDR3 contains 12 residues. CDR1 LGHNT and CDR2 FRNRAP come from the germline V gene. CDR3 nucleotide sequence: TGTGCTAGTGGTTCGGGGGGAGATACGCAGTATTTT. Translating gives CASGSGGDTQYF.

The chain joins TRBV19 to TRBJ1-1; unclear D gene. Trimming stripped 6 bases from V and 3 bases from J, with 14 bases between. This CDR3 spans 14 amino acids. Germline CDR1 reads LNHDA; CDR2 reads SQIVND (reference sequence). This CDR3 reads CASSPSGQYTEAFF. In DNA, the CDR3 is TGTGCCAGTAGCCCGTCGGGTCAATACACTGAAGCTTTCTTT.

This clone was observed a few times. This chain connects TRBV11-1 to TRBJ2-1, with D perhaps TRBD1 (6 bases). From germline, CDR1 is SGHAT and CDR2 FQDESV (reference sequence). Trimming stripped 1 base from V and 3 bases from J, with 7 bases between. The CDR3 is 14 residues long. The DNA of the CDR3 is TGTGCCAGCAGCTTAGGGGACAACTACAATGAGCAGTTCTTC. Translating gives CASSLGDNYNEQFF. Supplemented by reference TRBV11-1 and TRBJ2-1, the full variable domain reads EAEVAQSPRYKITEKSQAVAFWCDPISGHATLYWYRQILGQGPELLVQFQDESVVDDSQLPKDRFSAERLKGVDSTLKIQPAELGDSAMYLCASSLGDNYNEQFFGPGTRLTVL.

The rearrangement uses TRBV27 and TRBJ2-7; D is unresolved. Between the trimmed V and J ends, which lost 4 bases and 3 bases, there was a span of 4 bases. The germline CDR1 and CDR2 sequences are MNHEY and SMNVEV (reference sequence). The CDR3 has 11 amino acids. CDR3 loop: CASSSLYEQYF. The CDR3 DNA is TGTGCCAGCAGTTCCCTCTACGAGCAGTACTTC.

The rearrangement uses TRBV28 and TRBJ2-7; TRBD2 might be the D (5 bases). CDR1 and CDR2 from the germline V gene are MDHEN and SYDVKM. Trimming shortened V by 2 bases and J by 0 bases, and 11 bases separated the two germline ends. This CDR3 contains 15 residues. In nucleotides, the CDR3 is TGTGCCAGCAGTTTAACGACTACCAGCTCCTACGAGCAGTACTTC. Translating it yields CASSLTTTSSYEQYF.

The count of this clone is one. The chain recombines TRBV10-1 with TRBJ2-3, with TRBD1 matching over 7 bases. The CDR3 covers 15 residues. With V trimmed by 0 bases and J by 2 bases, 2 bases remained unmatched. CDR1 and CDR2 from the germline V gene are WNHNN and SYGVQD (reference sequence). CDR3 DNA sequence: TGCGCCAGCAGTGAGTCGACAGGGTTCACAGATACGCAGTATTTT. This encodes CASSESTGFTDTQYF.

This clone was found a few times. The chain links TRBV25-1 to TRBJ2-2, with a possible D match to TRBD2 (5 bases). The CDR3 is 15 residues long. Looked up from germline, CDR1 is MGHDK and CDR2 is SYGVNS. V lost 2 bases and J lost 5, with 12 bases in between. CDR3 in DNA: TGTGCCAGCAGTGAACGGGGTGTAGGGACCGGGGAGCTGTTTTTT. Translation gives CASSERGVGTGELFF.

This chain connects TRBV29-1 to TRBJ2-7; 9 bases match TRBD2. The CDR3 length is 13 residues. V shed 2 bases and J 5 bases; nucleotides not matched to a gene: 4. The germline V gene encodes CDR1 SQVTM and CDR2 ANQGSEA. DNA for the CDR3: TGCAGCGTTGAAACGGCGGGGGGGCACGAGCAGTACTTC. Its translation is CSVETAGGHEQYF.

The J gene is TRBJ2-3, the V gene TRBV30; D not certain. The CDR3 loop spans 16 amino acids. Trimming removed 0 bases at V and 0 bases at J, with 13 bases between. The V gene's germline CDR1 is GTSNPN and CDR2 SVGIG (reference sequence). The CDR3 here is CAWSVLDGYSTDTQYF. CDR3 sequence (DNA): TGTGCCTGGAGTGTACTCGACGGGTATAGCACAGATACGCAGTATTTT.

The chain has TRBV9 and TRBJ2-5, with D maybe TRBD1 (7 bases). CDR3 length: 15 amino acids. Germline CDR1 SGDLS, CDR2 YYNGEE. The V end was cut by 2 bases, the J end by 2 bases, with 13 bases between. As DNA, the CDR3 is TGTGCCAGCAGCGTGCGGGACAGAGAACAAGAGACCCAGTACTTC. Translated: CASSVRDREQETQYF.

The chain recombines TRBV30 with TRBJ1-3; TRBD1 is a possible D gene (6 bases). The CDR3 is made up of 11 amino acids. From germline, CDR1 is GTSNPN and CDR2 SVGIG (reference sequence). The CDR3 sequence: CGGRGRNTIYF. CDR3 in DNA: TGTGGGGGGAGGGGGAGAAACACCATATATTTT.

The rearrangement links TRBV28 to TRBJ2-1; 12 positions agree with TRBD2. Germline V gene data show CDR1 as MDHEN and CDR2 as SYDVKM. The CDR3 loop spans 18 amino acids. The trim removed 3 bases at V and 5 bases at J, leaving 11 bases unmatched. CDR3 region: CASSLLTSGRGSHNEQFF. The DNA for the CDR3 is TGTGCCAGCAGTTTGTTGACTAGCGGGAGAGGGTCACACAATGAGCAGTTCTTC.